This is a list of T cell receptor beta chains from one sample in a study of tumor-infiltrating lymphocytes in primary liver carcinoma. TCRdb fed the multiplex PCR reads into MiXCR, producing one record per CDR3 protein. The data contain tens of thousands of distinct CDR3 sequences, around 82% of them singletons. The sample consisted of liver tumor tissue from sampling region 5. The receptors here all came from a man in his forties or fifties with primary liver carcinoma and hepatitis B virus infection. CDR3s include the opening cysteine and the closing phenylalanine or tryptophan.

V,length,J,CDR3
TRBV11-2,14,TRBJ2-3,CVSSPPGRADMQYF
TRBV5-1,14,TRBJ2-3,CSSSLIAGIDMQYF
TRBV7-9,18,TRBJ2-1,CASGPGTSGGSSYNEQFF
TRBV11-2,16,.,CASSLRLAGSTYTQHF
TRBV4-1,14,TRBJ2-1,CASSQKSQDNDQFF
TRBV30,14,TRBJ2-1,CTWSPSPGGSEQFF
TRBV29-1,13,TRBJ1-1,CSVWGRGDTEVFF
TRBV12-3/TRBV12-4,12,TRBJ2-5,CASRSGTETQYF
TRBV5-8,17,TRBJ2-2,CASSLEVVAGTTGVLFF
TRBV29-1,13,TRBJ2-7,CSVDMAGAIGHYF
TRBV6-5,18,TRBJ2-7,CASSYKGTGTSIPYEQYF
TRBV7-8,16,TRBJ2-3,CASSSTGGGYSDAQYF
TRBV4-2,16,TRBJ2-1,CAGSPRNGQAIHEQFF
TRBV4-1,10,TRBJ2-1,CASSTGQQFF
TRBV20-1,11,TRBJ2-1,CSASGNNEQFF
TRBV15,20,TRBJ2-2,CATSRDWRSSGGSNTGELFF
TRBV7-8,13,TRBJ1-4,CASSLEAGRGLFF
TRBV12-3/TRBV12-4,15,TRBJ1-5,CASTRDTAINQPQHF
TRBV13,13,TRBJ2-5,CASGPRGSKAQYF
TRBV29-1,13,TRBJ1-5,CSVGIGGNQPQHF
TRBV28,15,TRBJ2-7,CASSLPGAASYEQYF
TRBV4-3,15,TRBJ2-7,CASSQDTQAADEQYF
TRBV4-3,14,TRBJ2-3,CSSSGGQGPDTQYF
TRBV11-2,16,TRBJ2-1,CTSSYPGTRGSNEQLF
TRBV6-5,15,TRBJ2-1,CVSSPWTGWGNEQFF
TRBV10-1,16,TRBJ2-3,CASSGRGRGSTDTQYF
TRBV7-2,15,TRBJ2-7,CANSSPLSGSYEQYF
TRBV28,14,TRBJ2-1,CASILTSGYNKQSF
TRBV7-8,16,TRBJ2-1,CVSSYLAGGFYNEQFF
TRBV7-9,14,TRBJ1-5,CASSRDYSNQPQYF
TRBV28,14,TRBJ2-5,CASTPDREVESQYF
TRBV11-2,14,TRBJ1-4,CASSLEVGDEKLFF
TRBV6-2/TRBV6-3,17,TRBJ2-2,CASIYNEGKANTGELFF
TRBV11-2,15,TRBJ2-4,CTSTTSAVAKKIQYF
TRBV29-1,13,TRBJ2-7,CSVAGTPPYEEYF
TRBV6-2/TRBV6-3,13,TRBJ2-7,CACSPTGVYEQYF
TRBV5-4,17,TRBJ2-5,CASRLGPGQGGTETQYF
TRBV7-2,12,TRBJ1-1,CASSLAYTEALF
TRBV6-2/TRBV6-3,16,TRBJ2-1,CSSSPPGQGSYNGQFF
TRBV12-3/TRBV12-4,14,TRBJ1-1,CASSFGQGGTEVFF
TRBV5-1,16,TRBJ2-3,CAYSIGLAGAEDTQYF
TRBV5-1,15,TRBJ2-5,CASSPSGIGGETQYF
TRBV10-3,14,TRBJ2-3,CALSGTGGTDTQYF
TRBV19,15,TRBJ2-1,CASRTGTGGPAGQFF
TRBV12-3/TRBV12-4,13,TRBJ1-1,CANSFSGTAEAFF
TRBV29-1,15,TRBJ2-1,CSVDLSRANTNEQFF